This T cell receptor beta chain derives from a study of blood T cell repertoires in COVID-19 (dated by TCRdb to the early 2020s). Study-level background: Samples from collaborators originated in the United States, Italy and Spain and spanned both the acute and convalescent phases of COVID-19. Samples were obtained from the ongoing ImmuneRACE study (first 160 participants) and from about 1,300 subjects provided by 6 global collaborators. The material from the prospective study consisted of cDNA or gDNA derived from T cells, B-cell-depleted T cells, or PBMCs. A de-identified subject ID, COVID-19 status, age in years and sex were almost always included in the sample metadata. The repertoires were released in a freely available public database intended as a resource for research on the immune response to SARS-CoV-2. Deeply sampled blood TCRbeta repertoires from subjects exposed to, actively infected with, or recovered from COVID-19 were included in the dataset. HLA class I and class II types, where available, came from metadata supplied by the sample provider rather than from assay-based typing. The paper's findings and limits, for the study overall: Clinical and demographic metadata were provided uncurated, with the amount varying by source and participant.

Participants in the prospective study were enrolled through a virtual design, were aged roughly 18 to 100 years, and lived in roughly 26 United States geographic areas. Cohort assignment in the prospective study relied on participant-reported clinical history from a screening survey and a study questionnaire. Exposed participants were defined as having been in contact with someone with a PCR-confirmed or clinician-diagnosed COVID-19 case within 2 weeks of study entry. In the prospective study, whole blood, serum and a nasopharyngeal or oropharyngeal swab were collected from each participant by mobile phlebotomists. Participants in the prospective study had the option to provide additional blood draws and questionnaires over a 2-month period. Before DNA extraction, prospective study blood samples were shipped either frozen or at room temperature. On this clone itself: The target of this receptor is not known. Base qualities are not recorded, but no much larger clone differs from it by a single base.

TCRbeta CDR3 regions were amplified from genomic DNA using the immunoSEQ Assay, a bias-controlled multiplex PCR. The original methods were these. Within the assay, amplification of reference gene primers was used to estimate how many nucleated cells each sample contained. To quantify the absolute abundance of each unique TCRbeta CDR3 rearrangement, sequence reads were collapsed and filtered. For each sample, productive Simpson clonality was calculated as the square root of Simpson's diversity index across productive rearrangements. TCRdb stores this immuneACCESS table with in-frame sequences only. Part of the clones is absent; in the studies checked, under half of the shortfall reflects unresolved V genes, and no reason is known for the rest. The V and J calls and clone size are taken from that table; D and trimming were inferred from the DNA. Recorded for this sample are 200,000 to 250,000 clones; approximately 90% of them occurred a single time. Over 0.75% of the sample is held by the ten biggest clonotypes.

Trimming removed 0 bases from V and 2 bases from J, leaving 9 bases between the germline ends. The germline V gene specifies SGHRS as CDR1 and YFSETQ as CDR2. The CDR3 sequence holds 14 residues, the cysteine and phenylalanine included. Only the CDR3 DNA stays, 42 bases, in frame from base 1. The sequence derives from a man aged 45 to 65 who had been exposed to COVID-19. Sequenced material: PBMCs or T cells enriched from blood (not recorded which). The rearrangement combines TRBV5-1 with TRBJ2-7; the D segment cannot be called with confidence. The CDR3 region: CASSLVGRPYEQYF. The sequenced DNA is TGCGCCAGCAGCTTGGTCGGCAGGCCCTACGAGCAGTACTTC. Where the CDR3 stops, the reference TRBV5-1 and TRBJ2-7 genes take over; the full variable domain is KAGVTQTPRYLIKTRGQQVTLSCSPISGHRSVSWYQQTPGQGLQFLFEYFSETQRNKGNFPGRFSGRQFSNSRSEMNVSTLELGDSALYLCASSLVGRPYEQYFGPGTRLTVT.